This TCR beta chain was observed in a study of CD8 T cells in ankylosing spondylitis. Study conclusions and caveats: It was reported that disease-linked clones were significantly enriched in matched ankylosing spondylitis synovial fluid. A motif of 7 or 8 highly homologous TCR beta variants was seen as apparently characteristic of ankylosing spondylitis blood. In synovial fluid and blood from reactive arthritis, some motif variants were previously reported.

Ten or more counts support this clonotype. The antigen is undetermined. V lost 8 bases to trimming and J lost 10 bases, with 15 bases between them. The germline V gene has CDR1 MNHEY and CDR2 SMNVEV (reference sequence). This CDR3 spans 13 amino acids. Quantitative 5'-RACE with molecular barcodes generated TCR beta libraries. Each CDR3 protein gets one entry after TCRdb re-called the 5' RACE reads with MiXCR. The sample holds under 300,000 distinct CDR3 sequences, about 10% seen once. The clonotype originates from a male donor with ankylosing spondylitis or in good health (not recorded which). The sample comprised blood, either unsorted or a sorted T cell fraction (not recorded which). The chain has TRBV27 and TRBJ1-6, with TRBD1 as a possible D gene (6 bases). The CDR3 loop is CASSRGPSSPLHF. The DNA for the CDR3 is TGTGCCAGCTCCAGGGGACCGAGCTCACCCCTCCACTTT.